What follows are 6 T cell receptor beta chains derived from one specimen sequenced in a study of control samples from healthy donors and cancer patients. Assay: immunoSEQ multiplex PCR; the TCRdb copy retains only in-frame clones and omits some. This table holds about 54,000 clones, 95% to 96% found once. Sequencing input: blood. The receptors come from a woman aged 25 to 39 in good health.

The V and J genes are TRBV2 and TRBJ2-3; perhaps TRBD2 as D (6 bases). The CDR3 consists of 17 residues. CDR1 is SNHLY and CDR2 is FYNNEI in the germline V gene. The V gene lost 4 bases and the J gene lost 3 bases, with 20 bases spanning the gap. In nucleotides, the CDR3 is TGTGCCAGCAGTGGCCCACTAGCCCCAGGTGGGACAGATACGCAGTATTTT. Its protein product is CASSGPLAPGGTDTQYF.

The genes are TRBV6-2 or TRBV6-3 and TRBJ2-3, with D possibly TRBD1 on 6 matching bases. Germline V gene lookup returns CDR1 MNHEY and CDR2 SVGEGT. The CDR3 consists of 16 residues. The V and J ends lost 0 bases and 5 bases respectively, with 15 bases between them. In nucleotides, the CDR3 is TGTGCCAGCAGTTACTCTTTCCAGGGGTATTTAGATACGCAGTATTTT. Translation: CASSYSFQGYLDTQYF.

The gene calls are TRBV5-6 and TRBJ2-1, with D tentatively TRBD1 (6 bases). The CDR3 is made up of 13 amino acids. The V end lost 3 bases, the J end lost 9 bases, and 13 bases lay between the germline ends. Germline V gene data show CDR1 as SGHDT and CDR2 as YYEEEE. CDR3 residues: CASSSNRAREQFF. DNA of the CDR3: TGTGCCAGCAGCTCAAACAGGGCTCGTGAGCAGTTCTTC.

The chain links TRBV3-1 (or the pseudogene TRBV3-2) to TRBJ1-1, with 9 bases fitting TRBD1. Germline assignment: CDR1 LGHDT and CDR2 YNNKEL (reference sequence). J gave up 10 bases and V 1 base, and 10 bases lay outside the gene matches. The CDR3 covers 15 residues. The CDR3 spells CASSQGGGTGNRAFF. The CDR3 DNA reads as TGTGCCAGCAGCCAAGGAGGGGGGACAGGGAATAGAGCTTTCTTT.

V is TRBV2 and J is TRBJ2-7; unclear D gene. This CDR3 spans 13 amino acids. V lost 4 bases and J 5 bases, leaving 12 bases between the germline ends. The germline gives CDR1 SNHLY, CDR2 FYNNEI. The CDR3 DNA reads TGTGCCAGCAGTGGTGAGGATGTAAACGAGCAGTACTTC. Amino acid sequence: CASSGEDVNEQYF.

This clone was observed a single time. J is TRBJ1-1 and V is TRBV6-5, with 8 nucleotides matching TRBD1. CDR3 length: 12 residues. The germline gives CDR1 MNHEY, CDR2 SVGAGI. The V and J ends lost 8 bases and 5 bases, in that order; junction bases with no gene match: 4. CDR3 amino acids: CASDRGWTEAFF. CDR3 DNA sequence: TGTGCCAGCGACAGGGGTTGGACTGAAGCTTTCTTT.